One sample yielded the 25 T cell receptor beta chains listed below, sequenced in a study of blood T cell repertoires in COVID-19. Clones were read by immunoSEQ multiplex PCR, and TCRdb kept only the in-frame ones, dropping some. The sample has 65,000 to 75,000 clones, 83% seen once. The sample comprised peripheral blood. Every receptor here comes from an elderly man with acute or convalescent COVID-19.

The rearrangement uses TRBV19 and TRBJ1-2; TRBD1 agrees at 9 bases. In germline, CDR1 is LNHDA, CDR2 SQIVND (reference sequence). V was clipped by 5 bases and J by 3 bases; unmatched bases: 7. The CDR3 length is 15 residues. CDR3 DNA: TGTGCCAGTAGTCTTCTCACAGGGGGCGACTATGGCTACACCTTC. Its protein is CASSLLTGGDYGYTF.

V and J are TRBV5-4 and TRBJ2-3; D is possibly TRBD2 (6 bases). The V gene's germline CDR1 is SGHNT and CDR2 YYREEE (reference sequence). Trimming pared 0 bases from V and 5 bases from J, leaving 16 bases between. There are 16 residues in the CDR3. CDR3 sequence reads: CASSLAAGTWEDTQYF. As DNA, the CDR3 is TGTGCCAGCAGCTTGGCGGCGGGGACGTGGGAAGATACGCAGTATTTT. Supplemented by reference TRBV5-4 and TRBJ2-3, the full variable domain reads ETGVTQSPTHLIKTRGQQVTLRCSSQSGHNTVSWYQQALGQGPQFIFQYYREEENGRGNFPPRFSGLQFPNYSSELNVNALELDDSALYLCASSLAAGTWEDTQYFGPGTRLTVL.

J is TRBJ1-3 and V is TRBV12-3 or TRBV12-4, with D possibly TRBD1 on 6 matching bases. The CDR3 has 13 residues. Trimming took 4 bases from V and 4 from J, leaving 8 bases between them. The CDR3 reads CASSYGQGNTIYF. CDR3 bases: TGTGCCAGCAGTTATGGACAGGGAAACACCATATATTTT.

The CDR3 DNA reads TGTGCCAAGAGGGACAGTGGAAACACCATATATTTT. This translates into CAKRDSGNTIYF. The rearrangement uses TRBV19 and TRBJ1-3, with 7 bases fitting TRBD1. This CDR3 is built from 12 residues. The germline gives CDR1 LNHDA, CDR2 SQIVND (reference sequence). V gave up 10 bases and J gave up 3 bases; unmatched junction bases: 3.

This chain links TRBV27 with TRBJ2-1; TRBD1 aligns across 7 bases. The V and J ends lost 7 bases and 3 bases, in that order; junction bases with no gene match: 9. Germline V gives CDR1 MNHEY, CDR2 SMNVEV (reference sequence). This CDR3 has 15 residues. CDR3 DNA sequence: TGTGCCAGCATTCCGGTCCGGGACAGCTACAATGAGCAGTTCTTC. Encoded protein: CASIPVRDSYNEQFF.

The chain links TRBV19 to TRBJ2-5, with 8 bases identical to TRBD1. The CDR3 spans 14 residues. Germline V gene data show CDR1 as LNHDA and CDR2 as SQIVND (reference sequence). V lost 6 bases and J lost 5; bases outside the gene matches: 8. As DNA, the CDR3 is TGTGCCAGTAGCCCTCAGGGGGCCGGGGAGACCCAGTACTTC. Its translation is CASSPQGAGETQYF.

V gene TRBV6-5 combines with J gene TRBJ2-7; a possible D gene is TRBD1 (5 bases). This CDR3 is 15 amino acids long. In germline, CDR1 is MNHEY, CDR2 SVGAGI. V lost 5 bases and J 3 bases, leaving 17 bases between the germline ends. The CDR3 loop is CASSTRQKGFYEQYF. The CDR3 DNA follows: TGTGCCAGCAGTACTCGACAGAAAGGTTTCTACGAGCAGTACTTC.

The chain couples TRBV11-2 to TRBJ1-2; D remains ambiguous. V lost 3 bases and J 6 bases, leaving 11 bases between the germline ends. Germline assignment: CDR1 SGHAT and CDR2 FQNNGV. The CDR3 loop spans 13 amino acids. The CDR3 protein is CASSLWLSDGYTF. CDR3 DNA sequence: TGTGCCAGCAGCTTGTGGTTATCGGATGGCTACACCTTC.

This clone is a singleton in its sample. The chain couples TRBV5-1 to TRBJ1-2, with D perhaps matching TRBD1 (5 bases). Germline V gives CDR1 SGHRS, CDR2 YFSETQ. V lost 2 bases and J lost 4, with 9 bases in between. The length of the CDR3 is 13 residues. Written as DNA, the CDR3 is TGCGCCAGCAGCTTCGAAGGGGCCTATGGCTACACCTTC. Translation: CASSFEGAYGYTF.

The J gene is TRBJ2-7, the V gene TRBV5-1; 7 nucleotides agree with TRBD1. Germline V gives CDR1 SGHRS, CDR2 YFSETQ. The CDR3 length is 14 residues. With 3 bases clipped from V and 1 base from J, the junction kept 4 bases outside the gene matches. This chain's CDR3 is CASSSRDSSYEQYF. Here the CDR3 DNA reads TGCGCCAGCAGCTCCCGGGACAGTTCCTACGAGCAGTACTTC.

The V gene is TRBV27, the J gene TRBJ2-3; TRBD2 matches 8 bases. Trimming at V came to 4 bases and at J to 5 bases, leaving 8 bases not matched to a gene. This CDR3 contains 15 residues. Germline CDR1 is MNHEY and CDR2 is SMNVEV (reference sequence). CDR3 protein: CASSSPGGRIDTQYF. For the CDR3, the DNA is TGTGCCAGCAGTTCCCCGGGGGGGCGTATAGATACGCAGTATTTT.

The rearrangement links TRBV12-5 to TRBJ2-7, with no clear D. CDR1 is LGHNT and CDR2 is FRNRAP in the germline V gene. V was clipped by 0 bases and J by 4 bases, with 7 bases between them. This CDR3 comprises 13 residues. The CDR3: CASGLVLQYEQYF. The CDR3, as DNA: TGTGCTAGTGGTTTGGTACTACAATACGAGCAGTACTTC.

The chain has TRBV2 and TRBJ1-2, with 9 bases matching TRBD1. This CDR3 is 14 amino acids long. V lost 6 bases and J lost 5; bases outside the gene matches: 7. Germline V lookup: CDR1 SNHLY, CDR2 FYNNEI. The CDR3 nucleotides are TGTGCCAGCAGCGAACAGGGGGCTGTTTATGGCTACACCTTC. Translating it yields CASSEQGAVYGYTF.

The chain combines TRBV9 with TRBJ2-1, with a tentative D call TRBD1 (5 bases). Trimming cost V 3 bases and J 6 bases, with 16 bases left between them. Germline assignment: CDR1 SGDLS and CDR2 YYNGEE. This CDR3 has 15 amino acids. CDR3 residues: CASSAALTAPNEQFF. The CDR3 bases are TGTGCCAGCAGCGCGGCTTTGACAGCACCCAATGAGCAGTTCTTC.

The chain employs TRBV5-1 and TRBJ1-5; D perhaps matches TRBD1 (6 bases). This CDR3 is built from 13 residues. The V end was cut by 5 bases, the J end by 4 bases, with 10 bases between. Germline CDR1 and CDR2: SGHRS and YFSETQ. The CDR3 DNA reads TGCGCCAGCAGAGGGCAGGGGAATCAGCCCCAGCATTTT. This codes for CASRGQGNQPQHF.

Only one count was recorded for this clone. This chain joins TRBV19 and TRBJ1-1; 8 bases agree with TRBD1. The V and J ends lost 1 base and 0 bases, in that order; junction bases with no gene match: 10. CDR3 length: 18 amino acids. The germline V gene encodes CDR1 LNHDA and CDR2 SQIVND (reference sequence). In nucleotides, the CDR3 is TGTGCCAGTAGTATAGGAACCGGCAGGGGGCTTATGAACACTGAAGCTTTCTTT. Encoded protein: CASSIGTGRGLMNTEAFF. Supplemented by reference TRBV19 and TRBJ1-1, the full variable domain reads DGGITQSPKYLFRKEGQNVTLSCEQNLNHDAMYWYRQDPGQGLRLIYYSQIVNDFQKGDIAEGYSVSREKKESFPLTVTSAQKNPTAFYLCASSIGTGRGLMNTEAFFGQGTRLTVV.

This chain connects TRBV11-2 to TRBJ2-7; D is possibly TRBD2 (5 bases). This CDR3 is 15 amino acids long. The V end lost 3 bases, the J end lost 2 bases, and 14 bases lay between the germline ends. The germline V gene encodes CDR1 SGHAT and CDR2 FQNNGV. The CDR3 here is CASSFSLVGAYEQYF. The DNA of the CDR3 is TGTGCCAGCAGCTTTAGTTTGGTCGGGGCCTACGAGCAGTACTTC.

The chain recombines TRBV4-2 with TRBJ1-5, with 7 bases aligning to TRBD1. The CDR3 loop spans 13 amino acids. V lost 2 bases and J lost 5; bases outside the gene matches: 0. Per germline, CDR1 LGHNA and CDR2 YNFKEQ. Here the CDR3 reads CASSQQGDQPQHF. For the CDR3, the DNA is TGTGCCAGCAGCCAACAGGGGGATCAGCCCCAGCATTTT.

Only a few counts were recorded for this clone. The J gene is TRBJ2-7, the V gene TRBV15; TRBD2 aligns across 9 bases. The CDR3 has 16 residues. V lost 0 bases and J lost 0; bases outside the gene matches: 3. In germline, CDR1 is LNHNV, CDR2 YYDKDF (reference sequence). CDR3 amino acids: CATSRDFSGSSYEQYF. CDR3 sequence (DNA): TGTGCCACCAGCAGAGATTTTAGCGGGAGCTCCTACGAGCAGTACTTC.

Written as DNA, the CDR3 is TGTGCCAGCAGTTTACCCACCGGGGTCCGTCCCCAGCATTTT. Translated: CASSLPTGVRPQHF. J is TRBJ1-5 and V is TRBV28; D unresolved. The V end lost 2 bases, the J end lost 10 bases, and 15 bases lay between the germline ends. CDR1 and CDR2 (germline): MDHEN, SYDVKM. This CDR3 spans 14 amino acids.

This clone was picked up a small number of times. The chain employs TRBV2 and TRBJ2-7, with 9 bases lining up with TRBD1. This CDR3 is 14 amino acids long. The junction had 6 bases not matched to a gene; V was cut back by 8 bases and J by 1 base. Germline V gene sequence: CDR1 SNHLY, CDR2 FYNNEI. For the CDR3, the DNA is TGTGCCAGCTCCCCGACAGGGGGTTCCTACGAGCAGTACTTC. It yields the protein CASSPTGGSYEQYF.

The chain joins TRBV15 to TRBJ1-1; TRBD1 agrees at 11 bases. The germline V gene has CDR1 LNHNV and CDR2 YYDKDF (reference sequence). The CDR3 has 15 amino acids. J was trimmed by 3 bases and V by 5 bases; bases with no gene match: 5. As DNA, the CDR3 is TGTGCCACCAGCCCACGGACAGGGGGCTACACTGAAGCTTTCTTT. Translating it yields CATSPRTGGYTEAFF.

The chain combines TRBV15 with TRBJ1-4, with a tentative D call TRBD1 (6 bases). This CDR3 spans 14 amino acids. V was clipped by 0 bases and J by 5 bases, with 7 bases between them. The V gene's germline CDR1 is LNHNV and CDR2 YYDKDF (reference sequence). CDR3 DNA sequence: TGTGCCACCAGCAGAGATCAGGGGAATGAAAAACTGTTTTTT. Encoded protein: CATSRDQGNEKLFF.

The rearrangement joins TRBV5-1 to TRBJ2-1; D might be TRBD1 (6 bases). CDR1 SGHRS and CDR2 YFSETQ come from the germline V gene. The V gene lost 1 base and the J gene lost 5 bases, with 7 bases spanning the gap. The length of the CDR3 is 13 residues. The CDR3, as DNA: TGCGCCAGCAGCTTGCAGGGGAACAATGAGCAGTTCTTC. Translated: CASSLQGNNEQFF.

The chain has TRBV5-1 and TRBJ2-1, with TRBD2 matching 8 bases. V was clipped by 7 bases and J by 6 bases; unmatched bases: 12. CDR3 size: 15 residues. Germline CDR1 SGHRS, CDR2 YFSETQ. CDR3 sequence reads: CASANKAGEINEQFF. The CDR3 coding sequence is TGCGCCAGCGCCAACAAAGCGGGAGAAATCAATGAGCAGTTCTTC.